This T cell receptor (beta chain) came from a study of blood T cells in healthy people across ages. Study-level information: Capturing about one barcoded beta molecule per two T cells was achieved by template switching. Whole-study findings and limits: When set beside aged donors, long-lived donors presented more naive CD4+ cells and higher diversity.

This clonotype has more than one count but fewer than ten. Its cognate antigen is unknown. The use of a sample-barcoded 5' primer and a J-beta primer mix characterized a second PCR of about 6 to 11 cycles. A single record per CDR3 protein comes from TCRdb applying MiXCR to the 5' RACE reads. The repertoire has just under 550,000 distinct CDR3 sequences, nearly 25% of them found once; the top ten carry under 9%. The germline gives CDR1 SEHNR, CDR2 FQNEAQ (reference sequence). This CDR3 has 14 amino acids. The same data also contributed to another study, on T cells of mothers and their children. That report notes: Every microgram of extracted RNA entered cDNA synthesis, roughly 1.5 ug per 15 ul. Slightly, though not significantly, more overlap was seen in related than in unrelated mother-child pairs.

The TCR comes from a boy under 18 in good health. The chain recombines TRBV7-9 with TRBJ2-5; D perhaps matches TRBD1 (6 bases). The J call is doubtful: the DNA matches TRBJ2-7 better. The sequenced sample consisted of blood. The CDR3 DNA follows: TGTGCCAGCAGCTTAGTCCCAGGGGCGAACGAGCAGTACTTC. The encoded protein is CASSLVPGANEQYF.